This passage covers 18 T cell receptor beta chains from one sample sequenced in a study of blood T cells in healthy people across ages. For the second PCR, which ran for roughly 7 to 11 cycles, a sample-barcoded 5' primer and a J-beta primer mix were used. TCRdb re-called the 5' RACE reads through MiXCR, storing one row per CDR3 protein. This sample has hundreds of thousands of distinct CDR3 sequences, with about 30% found just once. The sequenced sample was blood. Receptors were obtained from a woman over 75 in good health.

In the case of this clonotype: A read error may be the cause here, since a much bigger clone is one base away. This CDR3 is missing its conserved last phenylalanine or tryptophan, likely due to a read error. The V gene is TRBV20-1, the J gene TRBJ1-1; 11 positions match TRBD1. V lost 6 bases to trimming and J lost 5 bases; unmatched junction nucleotides: 8. The length of the CDR3 is 14 residues. Germline V CDR1 and CDR2: DFQATT, SNEGSKA (reference sequence). CDR3 sequence: CSAASGTGGTEAFL. The CDR3, as DNA: TGCAGTGCCGCGTCGGGGACAGGGGGAACTGAAGCTTTCTTG.

In its sample, this clonotype was seen a few times. A clone one base away is much larger, so this may be a read error. V and J are TRBV5-1 and TRBJ2-7, with a possible D match to TRBD2 (6 bases). V gave up 4 bases and J gave up 7 bases, with 15 bases separating them. Germline V CDR1 and CDR2: SGHRS, YFSETQ. This CDR3 contains 13 residues. The CDR3 sequence: CASSPGGWDEQYF. In nucleotides, the CDR3 is TGCGCCAGCAGCCCCGGGGGTTGGGATGAGCAGTACTTC.

This clonotype was seen at least ten times. The chain uses TRBV20-1 and TRBJ1-5, with a possible D match to TRBD1 (5 bases). Trimming cost V 7 bases and J 6 bases, with 19 bases left between them. The germline V gene encodes CDR1 DFQATT and CDR2 SNEGSKA (reference sequence). The CDR3 spans 14 residues. In nucleotides, the CDR3 is TGCAGTGTACCGGGACGGTCCACAAGTCAGCCCCAGCATTTT. Translating gives CSVPGRSTSQPQHF.

A few counts support this clonotype. The junction does not match germline at one end; this may be a read error. The rearrangement links TRBV10-3 to TRBJ1-2, with 12 positions matching TRBD1. Germline V lookup: CDR1 ENHRY, CDR2 SYGVKD. This CDR3 is 14 amino acids long. This CDR3 reads CAISDLGDRGPLDF. The CDR3 DNA sequence: TGTGCCATCAGTGACCTAGGGGACAGGGGGCCGCTTGACTTC.

The table lists this clonotype with many counts. The rearrangement uses TRBV7-2 and TRBJ2-3; D gene ambiguous. Germline V CDR1 and CDR2: SGHTA, FQGNSA. V was pared by 5 bases and J by 10 bases, with 19 bases between. The CDR3 runs to 14 residues. As DNA, the CDR3 is TGTGCCAGCAGCCCAAAGCGCCTCGAGTTATCGCAGTATTTT. The encoded protein is CASSPKRLELSQYF.

V is TRBV9 and J is TRBJ2-3; TRBD2 matches at 9 bases. Trimming removed 0 bases from V and 3 bases from J; junction bases left unmatched: 2. CDR3 length: 15 amino acids. Looked up from germline, CDR1 is SGDLS and CDR2 is YYNGEE. CDR3 residues: CASSVESGRTDTQYF. CDR3 nucleotides: TGTGCCAGCAGCGTAGAGAGCGGGAGGACAGATACGCAGTATTTT.

This clonotype was detected ten times or more. The chain employs TRBV20-1 and TRBJ2-3; unclear D gene. CDR1 DFQATT and CDR2 SNEGSKA come from the germline V gene (reference sequence). The CDR3 loop spans 15 amino acids. V dropped 3 bases and J dropped 4 bases, with 17 bases sitting between them. In DNA form, the CDR3 reads TGCAGTGCTAGCGGCCGCCCCTTGAGTCCAGATACGCAGTATTTT. As protein: CSASGRPLSPDTQYF.

At least ten counts were recorded for this clonotype. The chain joins TRBV9 to TRBJ2-1; 8 positions match TRBD2. CDR1 and CDR2 (germline): SGDLS, YYNGEE. There are 16 residues in the CDR3. V lost 4 bases, J lost 7 bases, and 13 bases stayed unmatched. The chain's CDR3 is CASSPPAGGPKNEQFF. The CDR3 coding sequence is TGTGCCAGCAGCCCACCGGCGGGGGGCCCTAAGAATGAGCAGTTCTTC.

This clonotype has a count of ten or more. The V call is TRBV7-3, the J call TRBJ2-5; D tentatively fits TRBD1 or TRBD2 (5 bases each). The CDR3 sequence is 16 residues long. CDR1 is SGHTA, CDR2 FQGTGA, per germline. The germline V and J ends were trimmed by 5 bases and 5 bases, with 21 bases remaining between them. CDR3 protein: CASSLGDRHEGETQYF. The DNA of the CDR3 is TGTGCCAGCAGCCTAGGGGACCGACACGAGGGGGAGACCCAGTACTTC.

Concerning this clonotype itself: This may be a read error: a much more frequent sequence differs by one nucleotide. The genes are TRBV20-1 and TRBJ2-5; 7 bases are shared with TRBD1. CDR3 length: 14 amino acids. V dropped 2 bases and J dropped 11; count of bases not matched to a gene: 14. The V gene's germline CDR1 is DFQATT and CDR2 SNEGSKA (reference sequence). In DNA form, the CDR3 reads TGCAGTGCTAGACTAGGGGGCATCTTTATGGAGCAGTACTTC. Its translation: CSARLGGIFMEQYF.

This clonotype has a count of ten or more. V and J are TRBV6-2 or TRBV6-3 and TRBJ2-7, with D possibly TRBD2 on 5 matching bases. Germline CDR1 is MNHEY and CDR2 is SVGEGT. The CDR3 has 14 amino acids. V lost 2 bases and J 7 bases, leaving 15 bases between the germline ends. DNA of the CDR3: TGTGCCAGCAGTTACCAGGTTTCCCCGGGGGAGCAGTACTTC. It specifies CASSYQVSPGEQYF.

This clonotype was counted only a few times. This chain connects TRBV5-1 to TRBJ1-5; D possibly corresponds to TRBD1 (5 bases). CDR3 size: 16 residues. Trimming took off 0 bases at V and 2 bases at J, with 12 bases between the two ends. Looked up from germline, CDR1 is SGHRS and CDR2 is YFSETQ. DNA of the CDR3: TGCGCCAGCAGCTTGGAGGGGCGTTGGGGCAATCAGCCCCAGCATTTT. It translates to CASSLEGRWGNQPQHF.

This clonotype was found many times. The J gene is TRBJ2-7, the V gene TRBV30; 7 bases align to TRBD2. With V trimmed by 3 bases and J by 3 bases, 5 bases remained unmatched. This CDR3 has 13 amino acids. Germline V gives CDR1 GTSNPN, CDR2 SVGIG (reference sequence). The CDR3 DNA sequence: TGTGCCTGGAGCGGGGGGAAGAGCTACGAGCAGTACTTC. Its translation is CAWSGGKSYEQYF.

The chain carries TRBV7-9 and TRBJ1-4; 8 bases are a match to TRBD1. Germline CDR1 SEHNR, CDR2 FQNEAQ (reference sequence). The CDR3 is 15 residues long. V dropped 2 bases and J dropped 11; count of bases not matched to a gene: 10. The CDR3 DNA sequence: TGTGCCAGCAGCTTATGGGCCGGGACAGGATCCAAACTGTTTTTT. Its protein product is CASSLWAGTGSKLFF.

This clonotype was seen only a few times. The V call is TRBV4-3, the J call TRBJ2-3, with 8 bases matching TRBD1. This CDR3 comprises 15 residues. CDR1 is LGHNA, CDR2 YSLEER, per germline. V lost 0 bases, J lost 6 bases, and 5 bases stayed unmatched. DNA of the CDR3: TGCGCCAGCAGCCAAGATTCCGACAGGGGCGATACGCAGTATTTT. Protein sequence: CASSQDSDRGDTQYF.

In its sample, this clonotype was seen many times. This chain joins TRBV4-2 and TRBJ2-7, with TRBD1 matching over 10 bases. Germline V gene lookup returns CDR1 LGHNA and CDR2 YNFKEQ. After removal of 1 base from V and 4 bases from J, the junction contained 7 bases not matched to a gene. This CDR3 comprises 16 residues. The CDR3 region has the DNA TGTGCCAGCAGCCAAGGGGGACAGGGGCCTTGGTACGAGCAGTACTTC. Protein sequence: CASSQGGQGPWYEQYF.

This chain connects TRBV6-1 to TRBJ2-5; 8 bases agree with TRBD2. Germline V gene sequence: CDR1 MNHNS, CDR2 SASEGT. The CDR3 contains 16 residues. V shed 2 bases and J 11 bases; nucleotides not matched to a gene: 16. The CDR3 region is CASSESRGGINNEQYF. The CDR3 nucleotides read TGTGCCAGCAGTGAAAGCCGGGGGGGCATCAACAATGAGCAGTACTTC.

With respect to this clonotype: A much more abundant neighbour one base away suggests this may be a read error. The chain uses TRBV25-1 and TRBJ2-5; 9 bases are a match to TRBD1. Per the germline V gene, CDR1 is MGHDK and CDR2 is SYGVNS. V shed 3 bases and J 2 bases; nucleotides not matched to a gene: 4. The CDR3 is made up of 15 amino acids. The chain's CDR3 is CASSDQGQGQETQYF. The CDR3 region has the DNA TGTGCCAGCAGTGACCAGGGACAGGGACAAGAGACCCAGTACTTC.